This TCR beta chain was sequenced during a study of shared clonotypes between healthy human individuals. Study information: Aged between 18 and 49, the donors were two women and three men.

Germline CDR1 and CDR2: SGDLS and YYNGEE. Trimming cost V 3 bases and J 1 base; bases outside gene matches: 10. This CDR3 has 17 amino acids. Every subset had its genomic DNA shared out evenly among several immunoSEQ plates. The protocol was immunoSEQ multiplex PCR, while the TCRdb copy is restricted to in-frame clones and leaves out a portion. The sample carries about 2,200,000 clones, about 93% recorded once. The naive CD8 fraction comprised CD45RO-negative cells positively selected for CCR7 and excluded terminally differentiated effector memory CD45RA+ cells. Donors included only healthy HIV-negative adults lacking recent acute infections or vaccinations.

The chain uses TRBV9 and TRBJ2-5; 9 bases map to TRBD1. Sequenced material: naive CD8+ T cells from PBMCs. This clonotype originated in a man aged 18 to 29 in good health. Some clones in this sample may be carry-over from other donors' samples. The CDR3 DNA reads TGTGCCAGCAGCGCCCACTTGGGACAGGGACCCCAAGAGACCCAGTACTTC. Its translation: CASSAHLGQGPQETQYF.